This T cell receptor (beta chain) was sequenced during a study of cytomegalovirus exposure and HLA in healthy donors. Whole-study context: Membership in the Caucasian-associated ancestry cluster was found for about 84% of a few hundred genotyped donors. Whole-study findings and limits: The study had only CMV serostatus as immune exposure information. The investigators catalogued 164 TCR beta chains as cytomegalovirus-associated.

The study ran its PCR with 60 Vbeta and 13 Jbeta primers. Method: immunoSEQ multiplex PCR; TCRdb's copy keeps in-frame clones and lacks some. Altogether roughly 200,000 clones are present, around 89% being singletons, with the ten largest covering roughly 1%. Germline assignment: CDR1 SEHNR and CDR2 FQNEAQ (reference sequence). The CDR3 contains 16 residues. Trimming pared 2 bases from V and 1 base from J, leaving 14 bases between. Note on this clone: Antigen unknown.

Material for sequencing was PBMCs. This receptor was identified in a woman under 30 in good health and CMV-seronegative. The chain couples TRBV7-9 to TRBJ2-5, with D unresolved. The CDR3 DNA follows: TGTGCCAGCAGCTTACACCCCCTAGTCAGCCAAGAGACCCAGTACTTC. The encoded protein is CASSLHPLVSQETQYF.